The clone carrying this T cell receptor beta chain was counted at least ten times. The antigen remains unidentified. This sample is drawn from a study of human T cells and chemical hapten exposure. Study results and limitations: PT1 expanded TCR numbers tracked positively with patch test score. No shift was seen in TCRs above 1 in 1000 frequency with DPC sensitization.

TCRdb passed the RACE reads through MiXCR, listing each CDR3 protein once. The data show some 340,000 distinct CDR3 sequences, approximately 6.3% seen once. This sample's time point: patch test 1, 2 weeks after DPC sensitization. Sample treatment: therapeutic diphenylcyclopropenone sensitization with weekly scalp DPC. The germline V gene has CDR1 MNHEY and CDR2 SVGAGI. V was trimmed by 6 bases and J by 5 bases, leaving 12 bases between them. The CDR3 contains 13 residues. The clonotype was recovered from a young woman with alopecia areata. Some clones in this sample may be carry-over from other donors' samples. This sequence joins TRBV6-5 and TRBJ2-3; no reliable D call. Sample: whole blood, taken in connection with sensitization to the hapten diphenylcyclopropenone (DPC). In DNA, the CDR3 is TGTGCCAGCAGCCGAACGGCGCGAGATACGCAGTATTTT. Translating gives CASSRTARDTQYF.